These 2 T cell receptor beta chains originate from one sample sequenced in a study of blood T cell repertoires in COVID-19. The method was immunoSEQ multiplex PCR; TCRdb's version includes in-frame clones alone and lacks a portion of them. The table includes 150,000 or so clones, roughly 80% detected once. Sequencing was done on a sample of PBMCs or T cells enriched from blood (not recorded which). The source of these receptors is a woman in her forties with acute COVID-19.

The V gene is TRBV7-9, the J gene TRBJ2-7; D may be TRBD2 (5 bases). CDR3 length: 13 residues. CDR1 is SEHNR, CDR2 FQNEAQ, per germline (reference sequence). The V gene lost 6 bases and the J gene lost 1 base, with 10 bases spanning the gap. The CDR3 sequence is CASRTSGSYEQYF. As DNA, the CDR3 is TGTGCCAGCAGAACTTCGGGGTCCTACGAGCAGTACTTC.

V and J are TRBV30 and TRBJ2-3, with TRBD1 identical over 7 bases. After removal of 3 bases from V and 2 bases from J, the junction contained 8 bases not matched to a gene. Germline CDR1 reads GTSNPN; CDR2 reads SVGIG (reference sequence). The CDR3 extends over 15 amino acids. The CDR3 sequence: CAWRQGTLHTDTQYF. For the CDR3, the DNA is TGTGCCTGGAGACAGGGGACACTTCACACAGATACGCAGTATTTT.